These 8 T cell receptor beta chains were sequenced from one sample in a study of cytomegalovirus exposure and HLA in healthy donors. Clones were sequenced by immunoSEQ multiplex PCR, and TCRdb holds only the in-frame ones, with some missing. The sample records over 130,000 clones, approximately 86% being singletons. Input material: PBMCs. Receptors were obtained from a man younger than 35 in good health and CMV-seropositive.

The chain links TRBV7-9 to TRBJ2-7, with a weak D call TRBD1 (6 bases). Germline CDR1 reads SEHNR; CDR2 reads FQNEAQ (reference sequence). Between the trimmed V and J ends, which lost 5 bases and 6 bases, there was a span of 20 bases. This CDR3 spans 15 amino acids. The CDR3 region is CASSPQDRIPCEQYF. The CDR3 DNA sequence: TGTGCCAGCAGCCCACAAGACAGGATTCCTTGCGAGCAGTACTTC.

The CDR3 region is CASRDRENTEAFF. CDR3 DNA sequence: TGTGCCAGCAGGGACAGGGAGAACACTGAAGCTTTCTTT. The chain combines TRBV2 with TRBJ1-1; 8 bases align to TRBD1. V lost 6 bases and J lost 1; bases outside the gene matches: 1. Germline V gene data show CDR1 as SNHLY and CDR2 as FYNNEI. CDR3 length equals 13 residues.

The chain couples TRBV15 to TRBJ2-3; no firm D call. This CDR3 comprises 16 residues. Per germline, CDR1 LNHNV and CDR2 YYDKDF (reference sequence). V was shortened by 0 bases and J by 3 bases, with 13 bases between the two germline ends. The CDR3 spells CATSRDLGLGTDTQYF. Written as DNA, the CDR3 is TGTGCCACCAGCAGAGATCTCGGCCTAGGTACAGATACGCAGTATTTT.

V and J are TRBV7-9 and TRBJ2-3, with 10 bases identical to TRBD2. The V and J ends lost 2 bases and 4 bases, in that order; junction bases with no gene match: 12. This CDR3 contains 18 residues. Germline values: CDR1 SEHNR, CDR2 FQNEAQ (reference sequence). For the CDR3, the DNA is TGTGCCAGCAGCTTAAGTAGTCGGCTAGCGGGGGATCCAGATACGCAGTATTTT. This sequence encodes CASSLSSRLAGDPDTQYF.

The chain is built from TRBV5-4 and TRBJ2-5; 7 bases are a match to TRBD1. Germline CDR1 is SGHNT and CDR2 is YYREEE (reference sequence). The CDR3 is 15 amino acids. V dropped 6 bases and J dropped 4; count of bases not matched to a gene: 12. For the CDR3, the DNA is TGTGCCAGCAACACGAACAGGGGTGGGCGAGAGACCCAGTACTTC. Encoded protein: CASNTNRGGRETQYF.

The V and J genes are TRBV6-1 and TRBJ1-2; possible D gene TRBD1, 5 bases. This CDR3 has 14 residues. V was trimmed by 10 bases and J by 13 bases, leaving 28 bases between them. Per the germline V gene, CDR1 is MNHNS and CDR2 is SASEGT. For the CDR3, the DNA is TGTGCCACCATAATCCGAACTATACAGGAGTCCCTCACCTTC. This encodes CATIIRTIQESLTF.

This chain uses TRBV15 with TRBJ2-1; TRBD2 agrees at 10 bases. The germline gives CDR1 LNHNV, CDR2 YYDKDF (reference sequence). The CDR3 is made up of 18 amino acids. The ends lost 0 bases at V and 8 bases at J; junction bases unmatched: 13. Here the CDR3 reads CATSRDPPSGSFLDEQFF. The CDR3 DNA sequence: TGTGCCACCAGCAGAGATCCCCCTAGCGGGAGTTTCTTGGATGAGCAGTTCTTC.

This clone was detected only once. This chain joins TRBV5-4 and TRBJ2-7; 10 nucleotides agree with TRBD2. The CDR3 consists of 16 residues. Looked up from germline, CDR1 is SGHNT and CDR2 is YYREEE (reference sequence). With 3 bases clipped from V and 3 bases from J, the junction kept 9 bases outside the gene matches. In DNA, the CDR3 is TGTGCCAGCAGCTCGAACCCTAGCGGGAGCGGCTACGAGCAGTACTTC. This codes for CASSSNPSGSGYEQYF.